The rows below give T cell receptor beta chains drawn from one sample of a study of OX40 agonist ivuxolimab in advanced cancers. Sequencing was performed with immunoSEQ multiplex PCR; in TCRdb, only in-frame clones are kept and a portion is missing. The top ten hold 35% to 40% of the sample, which has around 34,000 clones, roughly nine tenths seen once. The sample consisted of CD4+ or CD8+ T cells sorted from blood, taken in a trial of the OX40 agonist ivuxolimab. These receptors were obtained from an adult with an advanced solid tumor such as melanoma, head and neck, liver or kidney cancer. Each CDR3 is given without its conserved first and last residue. Each record gives: V gene, clone size, CDR3 protein. The size of a clone is reported for some rows only, either as once, few or many, or as a class for expanded clones.

TRBV4-2 . ASSQVLLAGGPGSYNEQF
TRBV27 . ASSIRQGYNEQF
TRBV6-5 . ASSTRGGRTDTQY
TRBV7-9 . WTSGGETQY
TRBV7-2 once ASSSKLGLTDTQY
TRBV4-1 . ASSLSSGGETQY
TRBV5-8 . ASSLFSGTGSTGELF
TRBV7-9 . ASSSWNPLDTQY
TRBV29-1 . SVEATGWGYT
TRBV7-9 . ASSLFLGNEQF
TRBV11-2 . ASSLGFSSAGELF
TRBV19 . ASSIVLAGEPYNEQF
TRBV5-1 . ASSPEGTFSDTQY
TRBV4-2 . ASSQEVTENYEQY
TRBV27 . ASTQLAGSSYNEQF
TRBV5-6 . ASSFGSYEQY